A single sample is the source of the 29 T cell receptor beta chains below, sequenced in a study of human T cells and chemical hapten exposure. Time point: patch test 1, 2 weeks after DPC sensitization. The sample's treatment: therapeutic diphenylcyclopropenone sensitization with weekly scalp DPC. TCRdb called the RACE reads again in MiXCR, with one record for every CDR3 protein. The sample includes around 380,000 distinct CDR3 sequences, around 5% seen only once; the top ten take around 2.3%. Sequencing used whole blood, obtained in connection with sensitization to the hapten diphenylcyclopropenone (DPC). These receptors originate from a woman between 45 and 65 years old with alopecia areata. Some clones in this sample may be carry-over from other donors' samples.

In its sample, this clonotype was seen many times. The chain recombines TRBV2 with TRBJ1-6, with a weak D call TRBD1 (5 bases). The germline V gene encodes CDR1 SNHLY and CDR2 FYNNEI. The CDR3 covers 13 residues. Trimming took off 7 bases at V and 8 bases at J, with 12 bases between the two ends. CDR3: CASTTGPYSPLHF. For the CDR3, the DNA is TGTGCCAGCACCACGGGGCCTTATTCACCCCTCCACTTT.

This clonotype has ten or more counts. The chain uses TRBV20-1 and TRBJ2-3; 11 bases are a match to TRBD2. There are 16 residues in the CDR3. Looked up from germline, CDR1 is DFQATT and CDR2 is SNEGSKA (reference sequence). Germline trimming cut 2 bases from V and 2 bases from J; bases unmatched to any gene: 6. The CDR3 sequence: CSARKALAGATDTQYF. CDR3 in DNA: TGCAGTGCTAGAAAGGCACTAGCGGGAGCCACAGATACGCAGTATTTT.

This clonotype occurred many times. The chain carries TRBV20-1 and TRBJ2-3, with D possibly TRBD2 on 6 matching bases. This CDR3 has 15 amino acids. Germline CDR1 and CDR2: DFQATT and SNEGSKA (reference sequence). Between the trimmed V and J ends, which lost 6 bases and 5 bases, there was a span of 21 bases. CDR3 nucleotide sequence: TGCAGTGCCTTCCGGGACTCGGGGTCGGTAGATACGCAGTATTTT. It encodes CSAFRDSGSVDTQYF.

This chain joins TRBV28 and TRBJ1-1; D gene ambiguous. With 7 bases removed from V and 4 bases from J, the gap between germline ends came to 10 bases. Per germline, CDR1 MDHEN and CDR2 SYDVKM. The CDR3 length is 12 residues. The CDR3 nucleotides read TGTGCCAGCAATTACGGGAGCACTGAAGCTTTCTTT. Its protein is CASNYGSTEAFF.

This clonotype was detected many times. This chain connects TRBV29-1 to TRBJ2-3; D tentatively reads TRBD1 or TRBD2 (5 bases each). Trimming stripped 7 bases from V and 1 base from J, with 15 bases between. Germline CDR1 reads SQVTM; CDR2 reads ANQGSEA. The CDR3 is 14 residues long. In nucleotides, the CDR3 is TGCAGCGCCGAGGGGCGCCGGGGCACAGATACGCAGTATTTT. Protein sequence: CSAEGRRGTDTQYF.

This clonotype was counted many times. The V and J genes are TRBV7-9 and TRBJ1-2; unclear D gene. CDR3 length: 14 residues. V dropped 1 base and J dropped 0 bases, with 6 bases sitting between them. Looked up from germline, CDR1 is SEHNR and CDR2 is FQNEAQ (reference sequence). CDR3 loop: CASSLEGANYGYTF. The DNA of the CDR3 is TGTGCCAGCAGCTTAGAAGGAGCTAACTATGGCTACACCTTC.

This clonotype was picked up a small number of times. Mismatch with germline at one junction end may stem from a read error. The chain links TRBV7-2 to TRBJ2-7; TRBD1 aligns across 7 bases. Germline CDR1 reads SGHTA; CDR2 reads FQGNSA. CDR3 size: 14 residues. The CDR3 DNA follows: TGTGCCAGCAGCTTGACAGGGACCGCCTCAGAGCGGTACTTC. Its protein is CASSLTGTASERYF.

In this sample, this clonotype turned up a few times. The chain joins TRBV27 to TRBJ2-7; TRBD2 might be the D (5 bases). CDR3 length: 14 amino acids. V shed 4 bases and J shed 6 bases, with 16 bases lying between them. Looked up from germline, CDR1 is MNHEY and CDR2 is SMNVEV (reference sequence). CDR3 sequence: CASSSRGPDREQYF. As DNA, the CDR3 is TGTGCCAGCAGTTCCCGAGGGCCAGACCGCGAGCAGTACTTC.

The table lists this clonotype with many counts. CDR3 region: CASSGQGSNQPQHF. CDR3 sequence (DNA): TGTGCCAGCAGCGGACAGGGAAGCAATCAGCCCCAGCATTTT. This rearrangement joins TRBV6-6 to TRBJ1-5; 8 nucleotides agree with TRBD1. The CDR3 is made up of 14 amino acids. V gave up 6 bases and J gave up 1 base; unmatched junction bases: 2. CDR1 is MNHNY, CDR2 SVGAGI, per germline (reference sequence).

This clonotype was detected many times. The chain joins TRBV29-1 to TRBJ1-4; D remains unclear. V lost 0 bases to trimming and J lost 8 bases, with 7 bases between them. The CDR3 extends over 12 amino acids. Germline lookup yields CDR1 SQVTM and CDR2 ANQGSEA. The CDR3 nucleotides read TGCAGCGTTGAAGATTACCGGGAAAAACTGTTTTTT. It encodes CSVEDYREKLFF.

The table lists this clonotype with many counts. The rearrangement uses TRBV15 and TRBJ1-5; D unclear. The CDR3 sequence is 14 residues long. Trimming removed 5 bases at V and 4 bases at J, with 12 bases between. Germline CDR1 is LNHNV and CDR2 is YYDKDF (reference sequence). The CDR3 sequence: CATSLRLGNQPQHF. CDR3 DNA: TGTGCCACCAGCCTACGACTGGGAAATCAGCCCCAGCATTTT.

The sample holds a few counts of this clonotype. This sequence joins TRBV7-2 and TRBJ2-2; 8 nucleotides agree with TRBD1. J was trimmed by 6 bases and V by 0 bases; bases with no gene match: 6. Germline V gene sequence: CDR1 SGHTA, CDR2 FQGNSA. This CDR3 is 16 amino acids long. CDR3 nucleotide sequence: TGTGCCAGCAGCTTAGCGGGCCAGGGGGCTTCCGGGGAGCTGTTTTTT. Translated: CASSLAGQGASGELFF.

The table lists this clonotype with many counts. The V call is TRBV12-3 or TRBV12-4, the J call TRBJ1-5, with TRBD1 matching over 12 bases. The CDR3 spans 15 residues. The trim removed 6 bases at V and 8 bases at J, leaving 8 bases unmatched. The CDR3, as DNA: TGTGCCAGCAGGGGGACAGGGGGCGATTATGAGCCCCAGCATTTT. Translating gives CASRGTGGDYEPQHF.

The chain joins TRBV3-1 to TRBJ1-6, with TRBD1 identical over 7 bases. The CDR3 covers 14 residues. Losses at the gene ends were 6 bases for V and 10 bases for J; bases not matched to a gene: 9. Looked up from germline, CDR1 is LGHDT and CDR2 is YNNKEL (reference sequence). CDR3 DNA sequence: TGTGCCAGCAGACGGAAGACAGGGAACTCACCCCTCCACTTT. Amino acids: CASRRKTGNSPLHF.

This chain uses TRBV7-8 with TRBJ2-4; 8 bases map to TRBD1. CDR1 is SGHVS and CDR2 is FQNEAQ in the germline V gene. The CDR3 is 13 residues long. Germline trimming cut 1 base from V and 9 bases from J; bases unmatched to any gene: 2. This chain's CDR3 is CASSLEDRAIQYF. The CDR3 region has the DNA TGTGCCAGCAGCTTAGAGGACAGGGCCATTCAGTACTTC.

This clonotype was picked up many times. The CDR3 here is CAIVPPGVETQYF. In DNA form, the CDR3 reads TGTGCCATCGTCCCCCCGGGCGTGGAGACCCAGTACTTC. This chain connects TRBV25-1 to TRBJ2-5; D not resolved. Trimming pared 10 bases from V and 5 bases from J, leaving 17 bases between. The CDR3 spans 13 residues. The germline gives CDR1 MGHDK, CDR2 SYGVNS. The variable domain in full, with the rest retrieved from reference TRBV25-1 and TRBJ2-5, is EADIYQTPRYLVIGTGKKITLECSQTMGHDKMYWYQQDPGMELHLIHYSYGVNSTEKGDLSSESTVSRIRTEHFPLTLESARPSHTSQYLCAIVPPGVETQYFGPGTRLLVL.

This clonotype was observed a few times. V and J are TRBV29-1 and TRBJ2-2; D unresolved. Germline-derived CDR1 and CDR2 are SQVTM and ANQGSEA. This CDR3 comprises 14 residues. The germline V and J ends were trimmed by 4 bases and 5 bases, with 14 bases remaining between them. In DNA form, the CDR3 reads TGCAGCGTTGGTGTTGGAACTTGGACCGGGGAGCTGTTTTTT. Its translation is CSVGVGTWTGELFF.

This clonotype was seen more than once but under ten times. The CDR3 reads CASSSGALGYTF. The DNA of the CDR3 is TGTGCCAGCAGCTCGGGGGCGCTGGGCTACACCTTC. The V call is TRBV7-6, the J call TRBJ1-2; maybe TRBD1 (6 bases). Trimming cost V 4 bases and J 8 bases, with 11 bases left between them. CDR3 size: 12 residues. Per the germline V gene, CDR1 is SGHVS and CDR2 is FNYEAQ.

This clonotype was picked up many times. The V gene is TRBV27, the J gene TRBJ1-1; D is unclear. The CDR3 length is 13 residues. Trimming took off 6 bases at V and 3 bases at J, with 11 bases between the two ends. CDR1 MNHEY and CDR2 SMNVEV come from the germline V gene (reference sequence). This CDR3 is CASRMAGHTEAFF. The CDR3 DNA reads as TGTGCCAGCAGAATGGCAGGACACACTGAAGCTTTCTTT.

This clonotype was observed at least ten times. The DNA of the CDR3 is TGTGCCAGCAGCTTGCGACTAGCGGGGGCTCCAAAGCAGTTCTTC. This translates into CASSLRLAGAPKQFF. The rearrangement uses TRBV7-8 and TRBJ2-1; 12 bases map to TRBD2. The CDR3 runs to 15 residues. The ends lost 3 bases at V and 11 bases at J; junction bases unmatched: 8. CDR1 SGHVS and CDR2 FQNEAQ come from the germline V gene. The full variable domain, in which reference TRBV7-8 and TRBJ2-1 provide the parts outside the CDR3, is GAGVSQSPRYKVAKRGQDVALRCDPISGHVSLFWYQQALGQGPEFLTYFQNEAQLDKSGLPSDRFFAERPEGSVSTLKIQRTQQEDSAVYLCASSLRLAGAPKQFFGPGTRLTVL.

This clonotype occurred many times. The chain has TRBV19 and TRBJ1-2; the D gene is possibly TRBD1 (5 bases). V was cut by 10 bases and J by 8 bases, with 11 bases left in between. The CDR3 contains 10 residues. Per germline, CDR1 LNHDA and CDR2 SQIVND (reference sequence). The CDR3 bases are TGTGCCACTCGGGGGGAAGGCTACACCTTC. Its translation: CATRGEGYTF.

This clonotype was found a few times. The chain has TRBV6-2 or TRBV6-3 and TRBJ2-1; D is unclear. Germline V gene data show CDR1 as MNHEY and CDR2 as SVGEGT. This CDR3 spans 10 amino acids. Trimming cost V 8 bases and J 8 bases, with 7 bases left between them. Here the CDR3 reads CASPQDEQFF. CDR3 nucleotide sequence: TGTGCCAGCCCTCAGGATGAGCAGTTCTTC.

This clonotype has more than one count but fewer than ten. This chain links TRBV6-6 with TRBJ2-3; TRBD1 might be the D (5 bases). This CDR3 is built from 13 residues. Germline-derived CDR1 and CDR2 are MNHNY and SVGAGI (reference sequence). Trimming pared 7 bases from V and 4 bases from J, leaving 12 bases between. In nucleotides, the CDR3 is TGTGCCAGCAATCACCAGGGTCCAGATACGCAGTATTTT. Translating gives CASNHQGPDTQYF.

Only a few counts were recorded for this clonotype. The genes are TRBV5-1 and TRBJ2-7, with 8 nucleotides matching TRBD1. V trimming: 2 bases; J trimming: 5 bases; junction bases outside the gene matches: 9. The CDR3 loop spans 15 amino acids. The germline gives CDR1 SGHRS, CDR2 YFSETQ. The CDR3 loop reads CASSFTRTGRHEQYF. CDR3 sequence (DNA): TGCGCCAGCAGCTTTACCCGGACAGGGCGCCACGAGCAGTACTTC. The full variable domain, completed using reference TRBV5-1 and TRBJ2-7, is KAGVTQTPRYLIKTRGQQVTLSCSPISGHRSVSWYQQTPGQGLQFLFEYFSETQRNKGNFPGRFSGRQFSNSRSEMNVSTLELGDSALYLCASSFTRTGRHEQYFGPGTRLTVT.

This clonotype showed up many times. The chain couples TRBV19 to TRBJ2-7; 8 bases agree with TRBD2. The CDR3 has 13 residues. V lost 3 bases to trimming and J lost 4 bases; unmatched junction nucleotides: 2. The germline V gene encodes CDR1 LNHDA and CDR2 SQIVND (reference sequence). The CDR3 loop is CASSIGRDYEQYF. In DNA form, the CDR3 reads TGTGCCAGTAGTATCGGGAGGGATTACGAGCAGTACTTC. Supplemented by reference TRBV19 and TRBJ2-7, the full variable domain reads DGGITQSPKYLFRKEGQNVTLSCEQNLNHDAMYWYRQDPGQGLRLIYYSQIVNDFQKGDIAEGYSVSREKKESFPLTVTSAQKNPTAFYLCASSIGRDYEQYFGPGTRLTVT.

This sequence joins TRBV12-3 or TRBV12-4 and TRBJ1-4; D ambiguous. V dropped 3 bases and J dropped 4 bases, with 9 bases sitting between them. The CDR3 extends over 14 amino acids. CDR3 sequence (DNA): TGTGCCAGCAGTTTGGCGGGGTTTAATGAAAAACTGTTTTTT. Translation: CASSLAGFNEKLFF.

In this sample, this clonotype turned up many times. The rearrangement links TRBV6-2 or TRBV6-3 to TRBJ2-5, with no clear D. The germline V gene encodes CDR1 MNHEY and CDR2 SVGEGT. The V and J ends lost 7 bases and 4 bases respectively, with 13 bases between them. The CDR3 is made up of 13 amino acids. The CDR3 here is CASTQTSRETQYF. CDR3 bases: TGTGCCAGCACACAGACGAGCAGAGAGACCCAGTACTTC.

This clonotype has ten or more counts. The V gene is TRBV20-1, the J gene TRBJ2-7; 7 bases map to TRBD1. CDR3 size: 12 residues. CDR1 and CDR2 (germline): DFQATT, SNEGSKA (reference sequence). V shed 6 bases and J 1 base; nucleotides not matched to a gene: 3. CDR3 bases: TGCAGTGCGAGGGGGCAGTCCTACGAGCAGTACTTC. It encodes CSARGQSYEQYF.

This clonotype was picked up a small number of times. The V gene is TRBV20-1, the J gene TRBJ1-1; 9 nucleotides line up with TRBD1. V gave up 6 bases and J gave up 8 bases; unmatched junction bases: 7. CDR1 is DFQATT, CDR2 SNEGSKA, per germline (reference sequence). This CDR3 spans 12 amino acids. CDR3 bases: TGCAGTGCACCGGGACAGGGAGAGGAAGCTTTCTTT. Encoded protein: CSAPGQGEEAFF.